Listed here is a single TCR beta chain. The antigen it binds to is not known. No per-base quality is available; no much larger clone lies one base away. Preparation of the library involved 5' RACE. Sequencing took place on an Illumina HiSeq 2500. A second PCR of roughly 6 to 11 cycles was performed with a sample-barcoded 5' primer and a J-beta primer mix. A unique molecular identifier was introduced onto each TCR beta cDNA molecule by a template-switch 5' adaptor carrying 12 random nucleotides. Each sample yielded at least 2.5 million CDR3-containing paired-end reads. All of the RNA was converted into first-strand cDNA using the Mint cDNA synthesis kit, with a TRBC-specific oligonucleotide serving as the primer. All cDNA was treated with uracil-DNA glycosylase and then went through a first 18-cycle PCR with the universal primers M1SS and BC2_uni_R. Per the original workflow: Each sample was normalized by randomly selecting 1 million high-quality reads, each carrying a distinct molecular identifier. Instead of being binned into consensus sequences, reads that shared molecular identifiers were thrown out. MiTCR, set to a Q25 quality threshold and the strictest error-elimination algorithm, was used for CDR3 identification, clonotype clustering and error correction. A nonparametric unseen species model with Euler transformation was used to estimate a lower bound on total TCR beta diversity. The raw public data were reprocessed by TCRdb itself: fastp quality trimming at Q25, MiXCR clonotype calling, in-frame beta chains only. Rows are unified per CDR3 protein, each entry keeping the most common DNA and genes. In this record, the V and J calls reflect TCRdb's handling and not the investigators' own analysis. The sample profile shows 980,000 or so distinct CDR3 sequences; roughly 52% of them were found once. Around an eighth of the sample comes from the top ten.

The data derive from a study of blood T cells in healthy people across ages (dated by TCRdb to the mid-2010s). Describing the broader study: Template switching captured roughly one uniquely barcoded TCR beta cDNA molecule per two T cells in model experiments. Four age groups were formed from the donors: young (average 16 years), middle-aged (approximately 40), aged (around 62) and long-lived (approximately 80). Donors of different ages were randomly distributed across sequencing lanes to avoid experimental bias. The study measured age-related changes in TCR beta repertoire diversity using deep sequencing normalized with unique cDNA molecular identifiers. Two additional independent replicas of 1 million unique cDNA reads from the same blood draw were analyzed for two donors (one aged 18 to 29 and one aged 80 or older).

Systemically healthy Caucasian individuals from Russia, 39 in total and aged about 6 to 90 years, were included as donors. Approximately 10 milliliters of peripheral blood were collected from each donor into EDTA-treated Vacutainer tubes. Ficoll-Paque density-gradient centrifugation was used to isolate PBMCs, with at least 6 million per sample. Trizol reagent was used to extract total RNA from the PBMCs, yielding at least 5.5 micrograms per sample. For every donor, flow cytometry on a PBMC aliquot measured the percentage of naive CD45RAhigh/CD27high T cells. Including cysteine and phenylalanine, the CDR3 has 14 amino acids. CDR3 DNA is the only sequence kept; it has 42 bases, read in frame from the first base. V is pared back by 0 bases and J by 3 bases, with 11 bases lying between the germline termini. The germline V gene (reference sequence) gives CDR1 as DFQATT and CDR2 as SNEGSKA. Study-level results and caveats: Total diversity estimates from one million sequenced T cells were considered lower bounds and underestimates. Compared with the aged group, more naive CD4+ T cells, fewer expanded clones and increased TCR diversity were shown by the long-lived group, suggesting age selection. Observed TCR beta diversity per million T cells fell roughly linearly with age, and a significant reduction was already apparent by age roughly 40. Conclusive comparison of naive and antigen-experienced compartments was prevented by the profiling of bulk unsorted PBMCs. Because donor CMV infection status was unknown, age-related changes in expanded clonotypes were potentially confounded. Observed TCR beta diversity correlated strongly with the percentage of naive T cells measured by flow cytometry.

The clonotype comes from a man aged 30 to 45 in good health. Recombination joined TRBV20-1 with TRBJ1-2, with no D gene named confidently. What was sequenced was blood. The DNA sequence is given as TGCAGTGCTAGAGATGGGCAGGCTTACTATGGCTACACCTTC. Its amino acids are CSARDGQAYYGYTF.